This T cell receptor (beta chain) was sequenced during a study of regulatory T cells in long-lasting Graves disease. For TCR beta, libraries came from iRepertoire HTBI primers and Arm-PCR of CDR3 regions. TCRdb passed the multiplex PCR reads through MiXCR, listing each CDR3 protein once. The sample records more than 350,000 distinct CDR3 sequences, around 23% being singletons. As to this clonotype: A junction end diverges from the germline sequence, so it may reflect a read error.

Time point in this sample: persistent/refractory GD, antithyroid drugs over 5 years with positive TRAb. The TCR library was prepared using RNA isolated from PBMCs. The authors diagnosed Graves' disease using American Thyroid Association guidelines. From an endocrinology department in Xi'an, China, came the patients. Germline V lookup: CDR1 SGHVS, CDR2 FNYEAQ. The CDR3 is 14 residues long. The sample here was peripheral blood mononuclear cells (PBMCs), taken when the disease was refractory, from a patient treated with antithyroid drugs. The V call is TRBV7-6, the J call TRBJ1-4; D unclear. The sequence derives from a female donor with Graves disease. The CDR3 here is CASSVAPLGEKLLF. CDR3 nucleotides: TGTGCCAGCAGCGTCGCCCCCCTCGGGGAAAAACTGCTTTTT.